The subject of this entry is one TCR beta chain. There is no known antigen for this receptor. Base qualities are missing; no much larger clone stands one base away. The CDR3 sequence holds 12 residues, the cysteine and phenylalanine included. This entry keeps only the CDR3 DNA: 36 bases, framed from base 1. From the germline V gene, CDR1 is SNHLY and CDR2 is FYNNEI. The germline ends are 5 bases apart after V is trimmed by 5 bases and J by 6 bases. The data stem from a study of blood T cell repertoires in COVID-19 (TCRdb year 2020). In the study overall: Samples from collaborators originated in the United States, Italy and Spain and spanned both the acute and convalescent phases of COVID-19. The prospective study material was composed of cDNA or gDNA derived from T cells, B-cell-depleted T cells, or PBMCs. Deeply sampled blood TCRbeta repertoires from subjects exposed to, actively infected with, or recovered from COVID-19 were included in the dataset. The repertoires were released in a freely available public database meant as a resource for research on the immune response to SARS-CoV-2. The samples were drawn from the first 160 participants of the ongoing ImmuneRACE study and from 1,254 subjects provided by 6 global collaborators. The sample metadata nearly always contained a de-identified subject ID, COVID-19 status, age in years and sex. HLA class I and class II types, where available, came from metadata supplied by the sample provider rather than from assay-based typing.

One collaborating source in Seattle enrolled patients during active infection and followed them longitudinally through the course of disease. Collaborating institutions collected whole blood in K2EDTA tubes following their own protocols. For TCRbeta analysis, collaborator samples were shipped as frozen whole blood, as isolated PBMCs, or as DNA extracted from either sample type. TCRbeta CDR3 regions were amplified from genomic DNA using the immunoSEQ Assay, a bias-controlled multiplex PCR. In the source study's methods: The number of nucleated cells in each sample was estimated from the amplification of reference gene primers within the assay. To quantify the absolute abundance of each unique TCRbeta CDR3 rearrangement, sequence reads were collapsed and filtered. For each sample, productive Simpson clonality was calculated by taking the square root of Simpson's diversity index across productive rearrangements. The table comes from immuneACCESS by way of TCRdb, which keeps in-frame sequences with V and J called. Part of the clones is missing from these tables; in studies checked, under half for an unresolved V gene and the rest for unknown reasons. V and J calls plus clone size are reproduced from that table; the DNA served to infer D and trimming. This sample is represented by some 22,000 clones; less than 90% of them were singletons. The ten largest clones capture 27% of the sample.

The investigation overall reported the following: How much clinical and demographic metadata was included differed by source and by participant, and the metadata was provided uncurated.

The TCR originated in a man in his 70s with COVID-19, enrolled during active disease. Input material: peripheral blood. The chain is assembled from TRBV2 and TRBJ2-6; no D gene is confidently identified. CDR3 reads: CASSSLANVLTF. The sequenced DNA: TGTGCCAGCAGTTCCTTGGCCAACGTCCTGACTTTC. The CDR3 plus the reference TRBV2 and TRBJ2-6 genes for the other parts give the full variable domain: EPEVTQTPSHQVTQMGQEVILRCVPISNHLYFYWYRQILGQKVEFLVSFYNNEISEKSEIFDDQFSVERPDGSNFTLKIRSTKLEDSAMYFCASSSLANVLTFGAGSRLTVL.